This entry lists 16 T cell receptor beta chains sequenced from one sample in a study of blood T cell repertoires in COVID-19. Libraries were prepared by immunoSEQ multiplex PCR; TCRdb keeps only in-frame clonotypes and omits some of them. This sample has some 250,000 clones, with 80% to 85% found just once. The specimen sequenced was peripheral blood. Source of these receptors: a woman between 18 and 29 years old with acute or convalescent COVID-19.

V and J are TRBV28 and TRBJ2-1, with 12 bases identical to TRBD2. The germline CDR1 and CDR2 sequences are MDHEN and SYDVKM. With 5 bases clipped from V and 10 bases from J, the junction kept 3 bases outside the gene matches. CDR3 length: 13 residues. The CDR3 sequence: CASSLAGGNEQFF. In DNA, the CDR3 is TGTGCCAGCAGTCTAGCGGGAGGGAACGAGCAGTTCTTC.

The chain has TRBV5-1 and TRBJ2-3; 7 nucleotides line up with TRBD2. The CDR3 consists of 17 residues. Germline loops: CDR1 SGHRS, CDR2 YFSETQ. Trimming took 3 bases from V and 0 from J; bases not matched to a gene: 10. The DNA for the CDR3 is TGCGCCAGCAGCTCTAAACAACTAGCGCCGAGCACAGATACGCAGTATTTT. Amino acid sequence: CASSSKQLAPSTDTQYF.

This chain joins TRBV19 and TRBJ1-4; D might be TRBD1 (6 bases). V was cut by 10 bases and J by 8 bases, with 20 bases left in between. Germline V lookup: CDR1 LNHDA, CDR2 SQIVND (reference sequence). There are 14 residues in the CDR3. The CDR3 nucleotides read TGTGCCACCCGGGACCAAGGGGGTGCCGAAAAACTGTTTTTT. The encoded protein is CATRDQGGAEKLFF.

V is TRBV28 and J is TRBJ1-5, with TRBD1 identical over 7 bases. Trimming cost V 6 bases and J 6 bases; bases outside gene matches: 8. There are 14 residues in the CDR3. Germline values: CDR1 MDHEN, CDR2 SYDVKM. The CDR3 loop is CASSARGTVQPQHF. In DNA, the CDR3 is TGTGCCAGCAGCGCAAGGGGGACAGTTCAGCCCCAGCATTTT.

The chain uses TRBV13 and TRBJ1-2; 7 bases are shared with TRBD1. This CDR3 contains 16 residues. V trimming: 1 base; J trimming: 4 bases; junction bases outside the gene matches: 9. Germline V gene data show CDR1 as PRHDT and CDR2 as FYEKMQ (reference sequence). This CDR3 reads CASSLDLDRLGYGYTF. DNA of the CDR3: TGTGCCAGCAGCTTAGACCTGGACAGGTTGGGCTATGGCTACACCTTC. Together with reference TRBV13 and TRBJ1-2, the CDR3 gives the full variable domain: AAGVIQSPRHLIKEKRETATLKCYPIPRHDTVYWYQQGPGQDPQFLISFYEKMQSDKGSIPDRFSAQQFSDYHSELNMSSLELGDSALYFCASSLDLDRLGYGYTFGSGTRLTVV.

The rearrangement joins TRBV19 to TRBJ2-7, with 9 nucleotides matching TRBD2. V gave up 2 bases and J gave up 0 bases; unmatched junction bases: 5. Germline loops: CDR1 LNHDA, CDR2 SQIVND (reference sequence). This CDR3 is built from 16 residues. The CDR3 nucleotides are TGTGCCAGTAGTATACAGGCGGGAGGGAGCTCCTACGAGCAGTACTTC. Protein product: CASSIQAGGSSYEQYF.

V gene TRBV7-6 combines with J gene TRBJ2-7; maybe TRBD1 (5 bases). V lost 1 base to trimming and J lost 1 base, with 11 bases between them. CDR3 size: 15 residues. Germline CDR1 and CDR2: SGHVS and FNYEAQ. In nucleotides, the CDR3 is TGTGCCAGCAGCTTAGAACAGGCCCCATCCTACGAGCAGTACTTC. The encoded protein is CASSLEQAPSYEQYF.

The V gene is TRBV5-1, the J gene TRBJ2-1, with 8 bases identical to TRBD2. The CDR3 loop spans 15 amino acids. The V gene's germline CDR1 is SGHRS and CDR2 YFSETQ. V lost 0 bases to trimming and J lost 6 bases; unmatched junction nucleotides: 5. The CDR3 coding sequence is TGCGCCAGCAGCTTGGTCCCGGCGGGAGGCAATGAGCAGTTCTTC. This codes for CASSLVPAGGNEQFF.

This rearrangement joins TRBV12-3 or TRBV12-4 to TRBJ2-1, with D possibly matching TRBD2 (6 bases). V lost 4 bases, J lost 6 bases, and 7 bases lay in between. There are 12 residues in the CDR3. DNA for the CDR3: TGTGCCAGCAGTTCCGGGGGCAATGAGCAGTTCTTC. It codes for CASSSGGNEQFF.

The chain links TRBV6-2 or TRBV6-3 to TRBJ2-7, with 7 bases fitting TRBD2. CDR3 length equals 14 residues. Trimming removed 1 base from V and 3 bases from J; junction bases left unmatched: 3. CDR1 MNHEY and CDR2 SVGEGT come from the germline V gene. In DNA form, the CDR3 reads TGTGCCAGCAGTTACTTTCGGGGGGTCTACGAGCAGTACTTC. Its protein is CASSYFRGVYEQYF.

DNA of the CDR3: TGTGCCAGCTCACCAGGGACAGGGAACCTCTACGAGCAGTACTTC. Translating it yields CASSPGTGNLYEQYF. The chain couples TRBV18 to TRBJ2-7; 9 bases are shared with TRBD1. This CDR3 has 15 amino acids. From germline, CDR1 is KGHSH and CDR2 LQKENI. J was trimmed by 3 bases and V by 2 bases; bases with no gene match: 5. The full variable domain, completed using reference TRBV18 and TRBJ2-7, is NAGVMQNPRHLVRRRGQEARLRCSPMKGHSHVYWYRQLPEEGLKFMVYLQKENIIDESGMPKERFSAEFPKEGPSILRIQQVVRGDSAAYFCASSPGTGNLYEQYFGPGTRLTVT.

V and J are TRBV19 and TRBJ2-3; tentatively, D is TRBD1 (6 bases). The ends were cut back, 7 bases at V and 3 bases at J, with 11 bases in the middle. The CDR3 has 13 amino acids. The germline V gene encodes CDR1 LNHDA and CDR2 SQIVND (reference sequence). The CDR3 protein is CASIRQGTDTQYF. The DNA of the CDR3 is TGTGCCAGTATAAGGCAGGGGACAGATACGCAGTATTTT.

This clone has only one observation. The V gene is TRBV18, the J gene TRBJ1-2; possibly TRBD1 for D (5 bases). V lost 3 bases and J 1 base, leaving 12 bases between the germline ends. Looked up from germline, CDR1 is KGHSH and CDR2 is LQKENI. The CDR3 has 15 amino acids. CDR3 residues: CASSPLGRGNYGYTF. DNA for the CDR3: TGTGCCAGCTCACCGCTGGGTAGGGGTAACTATGGCTACACCTTC. Full variable domain (remainder filled in from reference TRBV18 and TRBJ1-2): NAGVMQNPRHLVRRRGQEARLRCSPMKGHSHVYWYRQLPEEGLKFMVYLQKENIIDESGMPKERFSAEFPKEGPSILRIQQVVRGDSAAYFCASSPLGRGNYGYTFGSGTRLTVV.

The chain is built from TRBV4-1 and TRBJ1-1, with D maybe TRBD1 (5 bases). Looked up from germline, CDR1 is MGHRA and CDR2 is YSYEKL. The V end was cut by 0 bases, the J end by 6 bases, with 11 bases between. The CDR3 contains 14 residues. The CDR3 DNA sequence: TGCGCCAGCAGCCAAGATACGGGAGGGGCTGAAGCTTTCTTT. It yields the protein CASSQDTGGAEAFF.

The gene calls are TRBV18 and TRBJ2-7; TRBD1 agrees at 10 bases. This CDR3 has 14 residues. Germline V gene lookup returns CDR1 KGHSH and CDR2 LQKENI. With V trimmed by 1 base and J by 4 bases, 1 base remained unmatched. CDR3 DNA: TGTGCCAGCTCACCACGGGACAGGGGATACGAGCAGTACTTC. Translation gives CASSPRDRGYEQYF. The full variable domain, in which reference TRBV18 and TRBJ2-7 provide the parts outside the CDR3, is NAGVMQNPRHLVRRRGQEARLRCSPMKGHSHVYWYRQLPEEGLKFMVYLQKENIIDESGMPKERFSAEFPKEGPSILRIQQVVRGDSAAYFCASSPRDRGYEQYFGPGTRLTVT.

This clone was recorded a few times. V and J are TRBV7-6 and TRBJ1-4; unclear D gene. V lost 1 base and J lost 8, with 14 bases in between. The CDR3 sequence is 15 residues long. Germline V gives CDR1 SGHVS, CDR2 FNYEAQ. The CDR3 protein is CASSLVAGFGEKLFF. The CDR3 nucleotides are TGTGCCAGCAGCTTAGTGGCGGGGTTTGGGGAAAAACTGTTTTTT.